This TCR beta chain was captured in a study of T cells in Graves' hyperthyroidism and ophthalmopathy. The TCR beta CDR3 regions underwent amplification using RNA transcripts as the source. First-round RT-PCR of the TCR CDR3 relied on the HTBI primer set. TCRdb redid the calling of the multiplex PCR reads with MiXCR, one entry per CDR3 protein. The sample contains 500,000 or so distinct CDR3 sequences, 17% of which appear only once. V shed 6 bases and J 3 bases; nucleotides not matched to a gene: 12. The CDR3 runs to 16 residues. Germline CDR1 and CDR2: SNHLY and FYNNEI. The table lists this clonotype with many counts.

The sample taken for sequencing was blood. This chain uses TRBV2 with TRBJ1-1; 8 bases map to TRBD1. This TCR was recovered from a woman between 18 and 29 years old with Graves' ophthalmopathy. The CDR3 is CASSVDRGGWDTEAFF. CDR3 in DNA: TGTGCCAGCAGCGTAGACAGGGGCGGGTGGGACACTGAAGCTTTCTTT.